Each of the 22 T cell receptor beta chains below was sequenced from the same sample in a study of shared clonotypes between healthy human individuals. The data were produced by immunoSEQ multiplex PCR, yet TCRdb's version contains in-frame clones alone and is incomplete. The profile shows over a million clones, around 97% of them singletons. The source material was naive CD4+ T cells sorted from blood. Subset indicated: CD45RA+ positively selected. The receptors here all came from a young man in good health.

This sequence joins TRBV9 and TRBJ2-1; D remains unclear. Germline-derived CDR1 and CDR2 are SGDLS and YYNGEE. The CDR3 contains 16 residues. Trimming stripped 2 bases from V and 1 base from J, with 13 bases between. CDR3 DNA: TGTGCCAGCAGCGTCGGTACCCCTTCTTCCTACAATGAGCAGTTCTTC. The encoded protein is CASSVGTPSSYNEQFF.

This chain links TRBV6-4 with TRBJ2-3, with 7 bases fitting TRBD2. After removal of 10 bases from V and 4 bases from J, the junction contained 14 bases not matched to a gene. The germline V gene has CDR1 MRHNA and CDR2 SNTAGT. The CDR3 is 15 residues long. The CDR3 sequence: CATSPLSGGPDTQYF. The CDR3 DNA reads TGTGCCACCAGCCCCTTGTCGGGAGGCCCAGATACGCAGTATTTT.

This chain uses TRBV6-5 with TRBJ1-5; D gene ambiguous. The CDR3 runs to 13 residues. V shed 7 bases and J shed 5 bases, with 12 bases lying between them. CDR1 is MNHEY, CDR2 SVGAGI, per germline. DNA for the CDR3: TGTGCCAGCACTTGGTCGCGCGATCAGCCCCAGCATTTT. Translation: CASTWSRDQPQHF.

This chain uses TRBV5-1 with TRBJ1-2; TRBD1 might be the D (6 bases). The CDR3 runs to 17 residues. The V and J ends lost 4 bases and 1 base respectively, with 20 bases between them. The germline CDR1 and CDR2 sequences are SGHRS and YFSETQ. The CDR3 here is CASSRGENFLFNYGYTF. The CDR3 nucleotides are TGCGCCAGCAGCAGGGGGGAAAACTTCCTATTTAACTATGGCTACACCTTC.

This sequence joins TRBV11-3 and TRBJ2-2, with 8 bases that match TRBD1. This CDR3 contains 14 residues. V was clipped by 5 bases and J by 4 bases; unmatched bases: 3. Germline CDR1 and CDR2: SGHNT and YENEEA. This chain's CDR3 is CASSMDRVTGELFF. CDR3 DNA sequence: TGTGCCAGCAGCATGGACAGGGTCACCGGGGAGCTGTTTTTT.

The gene calls are TRBV13 and TRBJ2-7, with D perhaps TRBD1 (5 bases). Trimming left V 5 bases short and J 0 bases short, with 14 bases between. The germline gives CDR1 PRHDT, CDR2 FYEKMQ (reference sequence). The CDR3 loop spans 15 amino acids. CDR3 coding DNA: TGTGCCAGCAGCACCATAGGGGCTAGCTCCTACGAGCAGTACTTC. Protein sequence: CASSTIGASSYEQYF.

V usage is TRBV29-1 and J usage is TRBJ1-1, with a possible D match to TRBD1 (6 bases). The CDR3 has 12 amino acids. Trimming shortened V by 7 bases and J by 4 bases, and 13 bases separated the two germline ends. In germline, CDR1 is SQVTM, CDR2 ANQGSEA. The CDR3 DNA reads as TGCAGCGCTGATGGAGGGGGCACTGAAGCTTTCTTT. Translated, it gives CSADGGGTEAFF. The full variable domain, with the rest looked up from reference TRBV29-1 and TRBJ1-1, is SAVISQKPSRDICQRGTSLTIQCQVDSQVTMMFWYRQQPGQSLTLIATANQGSEATYESGFVIDKFPISRPNLTFSTLTVSNMSPEDSSIYLCSADGGGTEAFFGQGTRLTVV.

V is TRBV2 and J is TRBJ2-5, with D unclear. The CDR3 runs 11 residues. V was cut by 4 bases and J by 7 bases, with 7 bases left in between. CDR1 SNHLY and CDR2 FYNNEI come from the germline V gene. The CDR3: CASSVYWTQYF. The DNA for the CDR3 is TGTGCCAGCAGTGTTTATTGGACCCAGTACTTC.

The rearrangement joins TRBV4-2 to TRBJ2-2, with D unclear. From germline, CDR1 is LGHNA and CDR2 YNFKEQ. The CDR3 loop spans 12 amino acids. The V and J ends lost 4 bases and 4 bases respectively, with 4 bases between them. CDR3 amino acids: CASSPTTGELFF. The CDR3 DNA reads TGTGCCAGCAGCCCGACCACCGGGGAGCTGTTTTTT.

The V call is TRBV25-1, the J call TRBJ2-2; D is possibly TRBD1 (6 bases). This CDR3 spans 13 amino acids. Germline CDR1 reads MGHDK; CDR2 reads SYGVNS. The V and J ends lost 5 bases and 4 bases respectively, with 8 bases between them. CDR3 in amino acids: CASSYRVTGELFF. The CDR3 DNA is TGTGCCAGCAGTTACAGGGTCACCGGGGAGCTGTTTTTT.

The V gene is TRBV7-3, the J gene TRBJ2-1; D is uncertain. This CDR3 contains 14 residues. V was shortened by 3 bases and J by 0 bases, with 6 bases between the two germline ends. Per the germline V gene, CDR1 is SGHTA and CDR2 is FQGTGA. CDR3: CASSFAGSYNEQFF. The CDR3 nucleotides read TGTGCCAGCAGCTTCGCAGGCTCCTACAATGAGCAGTTCTTC.

V is TRBV15 and J is TRBJ2-3; 9 positions agree with TRBD2. Germline CDR1 is LNHNV and CDR2 is YYDKDF (reference sequence). V trimming: 3 bases; J trimming: 1 base; junction bases outside the gene matches: 8. The CDR3 runs to 17 residues. CDR3 in amino acids: CATSRTRRLAGTDTQYF. The CDR3 DNA is TGTGCCACCAGCAGGACTCGGCGACTAGCGGGCACAGATACGCAGTATTTT. The whole variable domain, filled in from reference TRBV15 and TRBJ2-3, reads DAMVIQNPRYQVTQFGKPVTLSCSQTLNHNVMYWYQQKSSQAPKLLFHYYDKDFNNEADTPDNFQSRRPNTSFCFLDIRSPGLGDTAMYLCATSRTRRLAGTDTQYFGPGTRLTVL.

CDR3 sequence: CASSPQQGSEEKLFF. Here the CDR3 DNA reads TGTGCCAGCTCACCACAGCAGGGGTCGGAAGAAAAACTGTTTTTT. The rearrangement links TRBV18 to TRBJ1-4; TRBD1 is a possible D gene (6 bases). Looked up from germline, CDR1 is KGHSH and CDR2 is LQKENI. The CDR3 totals 15 residues. Trimming stripped 1 base from V and 8 bases from J, with 14 bases between. The whole variable domain, remainder taken from reference TRBV18 and TRBJ1-4, is NAGVMQNPRHLVRRRGQEARLRCSPMKGHSHVYWYRQLPEEGLKFMVYLQKENIIDESGMPKERFSAEFPKEGPSILRIQQVVRGDSAAYFCASSPQQGSEEKLFFGSGTQLSVL.

The genes are TRBV7-2 and TRBJ1-2; the D gene is possibly TRBD1 (6 bases). The CDR3 runs 14 residues. Germline CDR1 is SGHTA and CDR2 is FQGNSA. V lost 7 bases, J lost 3 bases, and 15 bases lay in between. The CDR3 protein is CASIPGGRDYGYTF. CDR3 DNA sequence: TGTGCCAGCATCCCGGGGGGGCGAGACTATGGCTACACCTTC.

J is TRBJ1-3 and V is TRBV7-8; no clear D. Germline V lookup: CDR1 SGHVS, CDR2 FQNEAQ. The CDR3 has 14 amino acids. Trimming shortened V by 5 bases and J by 0 bases, and 8 bases separated the two germline ends. The CDR3 protein is CASSRQASGNTIYF. CDR3 sequence (DNA): TGTGCCAGCAGCCGGCAGGCCTCTGGAAACACCATATATTTT. Using reference TRBV7-8 and TRBJ1-3 for the parts outside the CDR3, the full variable domain is GAGVSQSPRYKVAKRGQDVALRCDPISGHVSLFWYQQALGQGPEFLTYFQNEAQLDKSGLPSDRFFAERPEGSVSTLKIQRTQQEDSAVYLCASSRQASGNTIYFGEGSWLTVV.

This clone has only one observation. V gene TRBV2 combines with J gene TRBJ1-5; D perhaps matches TRBD1 (5 bases). V was pared by 6 bases and J by 6 bases, with 21 bases between. Germline assignment: CDR1 SNHLY and CDR2 FYNNEI. This CDR3 is built from 16 residues. The DNA of the CDR3 is TGTGCCAGCAGCGAAAGGCAGTTGGGGCTAAGTCAGCCCCAGCATTTT. This sequence encodes CASSERQLGLSQPQHF.

V and J are TRBV4-3 and TRBJ1-3, with TRBD1 matching over 7 bases. V shed 2 bases, J shed 0 bases, and the junction held 1 base outside the gene matches. This CDR3 has 15 amino acids. From germline, CDR1 is LGHNA and CDR2 YSLEER. The DNA for the CDR3 is TGCGCCAGCAGCCAAAGGGACAGCTCTGGAAACACCATATATTTT. Its translation is CASSQRDSSGNTIYF.

J is TRBJ1-2 and V is TRBV6-5, with D maybe TRBD1 (5 bases). The germline CDR1 and CDR2 sequences are MNHEY and SVGAGI. Trimming removed 4 bases from V and 4 bases from J, with 16 bases in between. The CDR3 extends over 15 amino acids. CDR3 in DNA: TGTGCCAGCAGTTCAATCACGGGACCGATCTATGGCTACACCTTC. Its protein product is CASSSITGPIYGYTF.

This clone was seen once. The gene calls are TRBV6-1 and TRBJ2-4; no definite D call. The CDR3 loop spans 13 amino acids. The germline CDR1 and CDR2 sequences are MNHNS and SASEGT. The V end lost 0 bases, the J end lost 8 bases, and 8 bases lay between the germline ends. The CDR3 loop reads CASSEALSYIQYF. In nucleotides, the CDR3 is TGTGCCAGCAGTGAAGCGCTCAGCTACATTCAGTACTTC.

The chain carries TRBV10-3 and TRBJ1-1; D not resolved. The V and J ends lost 5 bases and 2 bases respectively, with 3 bases between them. Germline CDR1 is ENHRY and CDR2 is SYGVKD. This CDR3 has 11 amino acids. The CDR3 DNA reads as TGTGCCATCAGTTCAAACACTGAAGCTTTCTTT. This translates into CAISSNTEAFF.

V is TRBV10-3 and J is TRBJ2-7, with TRBD2 identical over 7 bases. Per the germline V gene, CDR1 is ENHRY and CDR2 is SYGVKD. The CDR3 runs 15 residues. J lost 6 bases, V lost 5 bases, and 13 bases had no gene match. CDR3 DNA: TGTGCCATCAGTATCCTAGCGGTCTCCTCTCGCGAGCAGTACTTC. Translated: CAISILAVSSREQYF.

The rearrangement links TRBV4-1 to TRBJ2-1, with 8 bases aligning to TRBD2. The CDR3 covers 16 residues. V was pared by 1 base and J by 9 bases, with 11 bases of the junction left unmatched. CDR1 and CDR2 from the germline V gene are MGHRA and YSYEKL. The CDR3 region is CASSQGWAEAGAEQFF. The CDR3 coding sequence is TGCGCCAGCAGCCAAGGTTGGGCGGAAGCGGGGGCTGAGCAGTTCTTC.